One sample yielded the 30 T cell receptor beta chains listed below, sequenced in a study of cytomegalovirus exposure and HLA in healthy donors. Primers included in the PCR were 60 Vbeta and 13 Jbeta primers. Assay: immunoSEQ multiplex PCR; the TCRdb copy retains only in-frame clones and omits some. The table shows 90,000 to 140,000 clones, with roughly 80% occurring only once. Sequencing input: PBMCs. The receptors shown here come from a man aged 25-45 years in good health and CMV-seropositive.

The chain carries TRBV27 and TRBJ1-3; 11 bases agree with TRBD1. This CDR3 region has 15 residues. Germline CDR1 and CDR2: MNHEY and SMNVEV (reference sequence). Trimming at V came to 4 bases and at J to 4 bases, leaving 3 bases not matched to a gene. The CDR3 DNA reads TGTGCCAGCAGTTGGACAGGGGGCAACGGAAACACCATATATTTT. Protein: CASSWTGGNGNTIYF.

The gene calls are TRBV29-1 and TRBJ1-6; a weak D match, TRBD1 (5 bases). Looked up from germline, CDR1 is SQVTM and CDR2 is ANQGSEA. V shed 6 bases and J shed 5 bases, with 17 bases lying between them. The CDR3 has 15 residues. DNA of the CDR3: TGCAGCGTCCTCGATGATCAGGGTAATAATTCACCCCTCCACTTT. Its protein is CSVLDDQGNNSPLHF. Combining the CDR3 with reference TRBV29-1 and TRBJ1-6 gives the whole variable domain SAVISQKPSRDICQRGTSLTIQCQVDSQVTMMFWYRQQPGQSLTLIATANQGSEATYESGFVIDKFPISRPNLTFSTLTVSNMSPEDSSIYLCSVLDDQGNNSPLHFGNGTRLTVT.

This clone was seen a single time. The genes are TRBV6-5 and TRBJ2-1; 7 bases align to TRBD1. Trimming cost V 5 bases and J 6 bases; bases outside gene matches: 7. Germline V gene lookup returns CDR1 MNHEY and CDR2 SVGAGI. This CDR3 has 14 amino acids. CDR3 sequence: CASSPPGQRNEQFF. Here the CDR3 DNA reads TGTGCCAGCAGTCCCCCGGGACAGCGCAATGAGCAGTTCTTC.

This chain links TRBV6-6 with TRBJ1-5; no firm D call. The V gene's germline CDR1 is MNHNY and CDR2 SVGAGI (reference sequence). Trimming removed 1 base from V and 0 bases from J, with 7 bases in between. The CDR3 runs to 15 residues. The CDR3 reads CASSYFTNSNQPQHF. The CDR3 DNA is TGTGCCAGCAGTTACTTCACTAATAGCAATCAGCCCCAGCATTTT.

The chain joins TRBV19 to TRBJ2-3, with TRBD2 identical over 7 bases. V dropped 9 bases and J dropped 0; count of bases not matched to a gene: 6. The germline V gene has CDR1 LNHDA and CDR2 SQIVND (reference sequence). This CDR3 is 14 amino acids long. The CDR3 spells CASVGGSSTDTQYF. The CDR3, as DNA: TGTGCCAGCGTGGGGGGGTCTAGCACAGATACGCAGTATTTT.

Details on this clone: An end of the junction does not agree with germline; a read error may underlie this. The chain links TRBV5-1 to TRBJ1-6; D is uncertain. The CDR3 extends over 16 amino acids. Germline V CDR1 and CDR2: SGHRS, YFSETQ. As DNA, the CDR3 is TGCGCCAGCAGCCCAGGCAGTTCCGATGGGTTGAGGGAGGCTTTTTTT. Protein product: CASSPGSSDGLREAFF.

The J gene is TRBJ1-1, the V gene TRBV15, with a weak D call TRBD1 (5 bases). The CDR3 extends over 15 amino acids. Looked up from germline, CDR1 is LNHNV and CDR2 is YYDKDF (reference sequence). V dropped 0 bases and J dropped 8 bases, with 16 bases sitting between them. Here the CDR3 DNA reads TGTGCCACCAGCAGAGACGGGGGGATGACGGACGAAGCTTTCTTT. Protein: CATSRDGGMTDEAFF. Full variable domain (remainder filled in from reference TRBV15 and TRBJ1-1): DAMVIQNPRYQVTQFGKPVTLSCSQTLNHNVMYWYQQKSSQAPKLLFHYYDKDFNNEADTPDNFQSRRPNTSFCFLDIRSPGLGDTAMYLCATSRDGGMTDEAFFGQGTRLTVV.

The chain employs TRBV15 and TRBJ1-1, with D unclear. This CDR3 comprises 13 residues. Germline CDR1 and CDR2: LNHNV and YYDKDF (reference sequence). V was shortened by 0 bases and J by 6 bases, with 8 bases between the two germline ends. The CDR3 here is CATSRDRGPEAFF. The DNA for the CDR3 is TGTGCCACCAGCAGAGACAGAGGGCCTGAAGCTTTCTTT. The variable domain in full, with the rest retrieved from reference TRBV15 and TRBJ1-1, is DAMVIQNPRYQVTQFGKPVTLSCSQTLNHNVMYWYQQKSSQAPKLLFHYYDKDFNNEADTPDNFQSRRPNTSFCFLDIRSPGLGDTAMYLCATSRDRGPEAFFGQGTRLTVV.

The chain is built from TRBV6-5 and TRBJ2-7, with no clear D. This CDR3 has 11 amino acids. V was pared by 2 bases and J by 9 bases, with 8 bases between. The germline V gene encodes CDR1 MNHEY and CDR2 SVGAGI. This chain's CDR3 is CASSYLGVQYF. Here the CDR3 DNA reads TGTGCCAGCAGTTACCTTGGAGTGCAGTACTTC.

The V call is TRBV6-4, the J call TRBJ2-7; D perhaps matches TRBD2 (6 bases). V shed 5 bases and J shed 1 base, with 18 bases lying between them. CDR3 length: 16 residues. From germline, CDR1 is MRHNA and CDR2 SNTAGT. The CDR3 protein is CASSPPSCGVSYEQYF. The CDR3 DNA follows: TGTGCCAGCAGTCCACCATCGTGCGGGGTATCCTACGAGCAGTACTTC.

This chain uses TRBV6-5 with TRBJ2-1; 9 bases are a match to TRBD1. V lost 7 bases to trimming and J lost 9 bases; unmatched junction nucleotides: 7. From germline, CDR1 is MNHEY and CDR2 SVGAGI. This CDR3 is 13 amino acids long. The CDR3 protein is CASTQTGGSEQFF. CDR3 DNA sequence: TGTGCCAGCACCCAGACAGGGGGTAGTGAGCAGTTCTTC.

On this clone itself: Other DNA sequences in the same sample also yield this CDR3. The CDR3 DNA reads as TGCGCCAGCAGCTTGTATTCAGGGAATCAGCCCCAGCATTTT. It encodes CASSLYSGNQPQHF. The chain couples TRBV5-1 to TRBJ1-5; TRBD1 is a possible D gene (5 bases). The CDR3 runs 14 residues. The germline V and J ends were trimmed by 1 base and 4 bases, with 9 bases remaining between them. Germline CDR1 SGHRS, CDR2 YFSETQ.

The chain joins TRBV6-5 to TRBJ1-2; possibly TRBD1 for D (5 bases). The V end was cut by 6 bases, the J end by 4 bases, with 15 bases between. In germline, CDR1 is MNHEY, CDR2 SVGAGI. The CDR3 covers 14 residues. The CDR3 DNA reads TGTGCCAGCAGGGAAACAGGTTTTGGCTATGGCTACACCTTC. Translated, it gives CASRETGFGYGYTF.

The chain carries TRBV7-9 and TRBJ1-1, with D uncertain. CDR1 and CDR2 (germline): SEHNR, FQNEAQ (reference sequence). V lost 5 bases and J lost 2, with 15 bases in between. This CDR3 region has 15 residues. The CDR3 nucleotides read TGTGCCAGCAGCCCGTATTCGGCAGGCAACACTGAAGCTTTCTTT. The encoded protein is CASSPYSAGNTEAFF.

The chain recombines TRBV4-3 with TRBJ2-1; 7 positions match TRBD1. The CDR3 loop spans 16 amino acids. CDR1 LGHNA and CDR2 YSLEER come from the germline V gene. V was pared by 3 bases and J by 2 bases, with 7 bases of the junction left unmatched. CDR3 DNA sequence: TGCGCCAGCAGCCAGCCTTCCCAGGGGGCCTACAATGAGCAGTTCTTC. Its translation: CASSQPSQGAYNEQFF.

This chain connects TRBV19 to TRBJ1-1; D ambiguous. This CDR3 is built from 12 residues. Trimming took off 4 bases at V and 7 bases at J, with 10 bases between the two ends. Germline V lookup: CDR1 LNHDA, CDR2 SQIVND (reference sequence). CDR3 DNA: TGTGCCAGTAGTAGGCTGGCAGGTGAAGCTTTCTTT. Residues: CASSRLAGEAFF.

The rearrangement uses TRBV11-2 and TRBJ1-2; D is undetermined. V lost 6 bases and J lost 3, with 17 bases in between. The CDR3 is 15 residues long. Germline CDR1 reads SGHAT; CDR2 reads FQNNGV. Here the CDR3 reads CASSRTPGGDYGYTF. CDR3 sequence (DNA): TGTGCCAGCAGTCGCACCCCGGGTGGCGACTATGGCTACACCTTC. The whole variable domain, filled in from reference TRBV11-2 and TRBJ1-2, reads EAGVAQSPRYKIIEKRQSVAFWCNPISGHATLYWYQQILGQGPKLLIQFQNNGVVDDSQLPKDRFSAERLKGVDSTLKIQPAKLEDSAVYLCASSRTPGGDYGYTFGSGTRLTVV.

The rearrangement links TRBV6-1 to TRBJ1-1, with a weak D call TRBD1 (6 bases). The length of the CDR3 is 14 residues. In germline, CDR1 is MNHNS, CDR2 SASEGT. V lost 6 bases to trimming and J lost 0 bases, with 11 bases between them. CDR3 DNA: TGTGCCAGCAGCGAGGACAGTTTGAACACTGAAGCTTTCTTT. Encoded protein: CASSEDSLNTEAFF.

This chain links TRBV9 with TRBJ2-2, with TRBD2 as a possible D gene (5 bases). The CDR3 has 16 amino acids. In germline, CDR1 is SGDLS, CDR2 YYNGEE. V was trimmed by 0 bases and J by 3 bases, leaving 12 bases between them. CDR3 nucleotide sequence: TGTGCCAGCAGCGTAGAGGGTTTGGACTACACCGGGGAGCTGTTTTTT. Translation gives CASSVEGLDYTGELFF.

This clone was counted between two and nine times. This chain connects TRBV5-4 to TRBJ2-4, with 8 bases fitting TRBD2. The CDR3 covers 16 residues. V shed 4 bases and J 0 bases; nucleotides not matched to a gene: 6. CDR1 is SGHNT and CDR2 is YYREEE in the germline V gene (reference sequence). CDR3 in amino acids: CASSKLAGGAKNIQYF. The CDR3 DNA follows: TGTGCCAGCAGCAAACTGGCGGGGGGAGCCAAAAACATTCAGTACTTC.

DNA for the CDR3: TGTGCCAGCAGTGAAGGCAGGGGGGCCCTTTCACCCATATATTTT. Translation gives CASSEGRGALSPIYF. V usage is TRBV2 and J usage is TRBJ1-3, with TRBD1 identical over 7 bases. Germline V gene data show CDR1 as SNHLY and CDR2 as FYNNEI. The V segment lost 1 base and the J segment 11 bases; nucleotides outside the gene matches: 11. The CDR3 runs to 15 residues. Together with reference TRBV2 and TRBJ1-3, the CDR3 gives the full variable domain: EPEVTQTPSHQVTQMGQEVILRCVPISNHLYFYWYRQILGQKVEFLVSFYNNEISEKSEIFDDQFSVERPDGSNFTLKIRSTKLEDSAMYFCASSEGRGALSPIYFGEGSWLTVV.

This clone was seen once. The chain has TRBV6-6 and TRBJ1-1; 7 nucleotides line up with TRBD1. Germline V gene data show CDR1 as MNHNY and CDR2 as SVGAGI (reference sequence). V gave up 2 bases and J gave up 4 bases; unmatched junction bases: 10. The CDR3 length is 16 residues. This CDR3 reads CASSYETGLTRTEAFF. The CDR3 DNA is TGTGCCAGCAGTTACGAGACAGGGCTTACGCGCACTGAAGCTTTCTTT.

This clone occurred once. This chain connects TRBV2 to TRBJ1-4, with D possibly TRBD1 on 5 matching bases. V shed 7 bases and J shed 8 bases, with 14 bases lying between them. CDR1 SNHLY and CDR2 FYNNEI come from the germline V gene. This CDR3 is built from 13 residues. The CDR3 loop reads CASKLGATEKLFF. The CDR3 DNA reads as TGTGCCAGCAAGCTTGGGGCAACCGAAAAACTGTTTTTT.

V and J are TRBV2 and TRBJ2-5; D may be TRBD2 (5 bases). The V and J ends lost 5 bases and 0 bases respectively, with 13 bases between them. The length of the CDR3 is 15 residues. Looked up from germline, CDR1 is SNHLY and CDR2 is FYNNEI. Here the CDR3 reads CASSLMGADQETQYF. CDR3 DNA sequence: TGTGCCAGCAGTCTTATGGGAGCGGACCAAGAGACCCAGTACTTC.

The rearrangement joins TRBV6-1 to TRBJ1-6; D remains unclear. V lost 7 bases and J lost 7, with 8 bases in between. The CDR3 is 12 residues long. Germline V gene data show CDR1 as MNHNS and CDR2 as SASEGT. CDR3 coding DNA: TGTGCCAGCACCGACTGGAATTCACCCCTCCACTTT. Translation: CASTDWNSPLHF.

The chain joins TRBV15 to TRBJ2-7; 7 bases fit TRBD1. The CDR3 is 17 residues long. J lost 3 bases, V lost 0 bases, and 11 bases had no gene match. Germline CDR1 LNHNV, CDR2 YYDKDF (reference sequence). The CDR3 sequence: CATSREPPGQSFYEQYF. CDR3 bases: TGTGCCACCAGCAGAGAGCCACCGGGACAGAGCTTCTACGAGCAGTACTTC.

The chain uses TRBV5-1 and TRBJ2-2; 9 bases are shared with TRBD1. Germline trimming cut 4 bases from V and 3 bases from J; bases unmatched to any gene: 7. In germline, CDR1 is SGHRS, CDR2 YFSETQ. The CDR3 runs 16 residues. The DNA of the CDR3 is TGCGCCAGCAGCCGACAAGGACAGGGGTACACCGGGGAGCTGTTTTTT. Its protein is CASSRQGQGYTGELFF.

The chain recombines TRBV7-9 with TRBJ1-1, with 8 bases lining up with TRBD1. CDR1 is SEHNR, CDR2 FQNEAQ, per germline (reference sequence). This CDR3 spans 16 amino acids. Trimming at V came to 4 bases and at J to 8 bases, leaving 15 bases not matched to a gene. CDR3 sequence reads: CASSYTTGTGEMEAFF. The CDR3 DNA reads as TGTGCCAGCAGCTACACTACCGGGACAGGAGAGATGGAAGCTTTCTTT.

This clone showed up just a few times. The rearrangement uses TRBV6-6 and TRBJ1-2, with 9 bases matching TRBD1. The CDR3 length is 14 residues. V was pared by 7 bases and J by 4 bases, with 7 bases of the junction left unmatched. Germline V gene sequence: CDR1 MNHNY, CDR2 SVGAGI (reference sequence). This chain's CDR3 is CASTSDRGAYGYTF. CDR3 bases: TGTGCCAGCACCTCAGACAGGGGGGCCTATGGCTACACCTTC.

This chain uses TRBV7-9 with TRBJ1-2, with D maybe TRBD1 (5 bases). V was pared by 5 bases and J by 5 bases, with 18 bases between. Germline CDR1 reads SEHNR; CDR2 reads FQNEAQ (reference sequence). The CDR3 length is 15 residues. The CDR3 DNA follows: TGTGCCAGCAGCGAATCCGGGACTTTCTTTTATGGCTACACCTTC. It specifies CASSESGTFFYGYTF.